This T cell receptor (beta chain) came from a study of cytomegalovirus exposure and HLA in healthy donors. The study, taken as a whole, reports: Later work found most CMV-associated TCR beta chains apparently HLA-restricted. Across donors, presence/absence analyses took sequencing depth to be roughly uniform. Rare sequences made up most TCRs, while some public TCRs were found in many donors.

A remark on this clone: What it binds is not known.

The PCR employed 60 Vbeta primers together with 13 Jbeta primers. The assay was immunoSEQ multiplex PCR, and TCRdb's table has in-frame clones only and misses some. The profile shows 72,000 or so clones, 55% to 65% of them singletons. Germline CDR1 reads MDHEN; CDR2 reads SYDVKM. Trimming shortened V by 6 bases and J by 4 bases, and 19 bases separated the two germline ends. The CDR3 sequence is 15 residues long. The origin of this receptor is a woman aged 45-65 years in good health and CMV-seronegative. This rearrangement joins TRBV28 to TRBJ2-7; TRBD2 might be the D (6 bases). Input material: PBMCs. The CDR3 region is CASSRLLRELYEQYF. The CDR3 DNA follows: TGTGCCAGCAGCCGCCTTCTACGGGAGTTATACGAGCAGTACTTC.